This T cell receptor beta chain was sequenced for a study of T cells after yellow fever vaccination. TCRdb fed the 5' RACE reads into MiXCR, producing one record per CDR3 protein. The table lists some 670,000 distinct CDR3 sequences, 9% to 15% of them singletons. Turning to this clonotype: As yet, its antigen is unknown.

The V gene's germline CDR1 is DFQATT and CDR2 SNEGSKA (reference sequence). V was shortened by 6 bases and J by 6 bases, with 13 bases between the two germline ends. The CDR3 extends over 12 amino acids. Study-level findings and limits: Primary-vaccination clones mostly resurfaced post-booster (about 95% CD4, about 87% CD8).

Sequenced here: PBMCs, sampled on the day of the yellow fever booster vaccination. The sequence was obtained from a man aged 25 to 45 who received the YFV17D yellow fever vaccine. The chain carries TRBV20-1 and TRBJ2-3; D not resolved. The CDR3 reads CSAPLYLDTQYF. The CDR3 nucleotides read TGCAGTGCGCCCTTATATCTCGATACGCAGTATTTT.